These 10 T cell receptor beta chains were all obtained from the same sample, sequenced in a study of blood T cell repertoires in COVID-19. The protocol was immunoSEQ multiplex PCR, while the TCRdb copy is restricted to in-frame clones and leaves out a portion. The sample has approximately 200,000 clones, around 84% seen once. The sample was PBMCs or T cells enriched from blood (not recorded which). These receptor sequences come from a man in his forties who had recovered from COVID-19.

The rearrangement links TRBV28 to TRBJ1-1, with D perhaps TRBD1 (6 bases). With 5 bases removed from V and 0 bases from J, the gap between germline ends came to 10 bases. Germline CDR1 and CDR2: MDHEN and SYDVKM. This CDR3 spans 14 amino acids. The DNA for the CDR3 is TGTGCCAGCAGTCGAACAGGGCTGAACACTGAAGCTTTCTTT. It translates to CASSRTGLNTEAFF.

This sequence joins TRBV19 and TRBJ2-1; 7 bases fit TRBD1. This CDR3 spans 13 amino acids. V gave up 3 bases and J gave up 4 bases; unmatched junction bases: 0. Germline V lookup: CDR1 LNHDA, CDR2 SQIVND (reference sequence). CDR3 in DNA: TGTGCCAGTAGTATGGGACAGTACAATGAGCAGTTCTTC. Protein product: CASSMGQYNEQFF.

The chain joins TRBV5-4 to TRBJ2-2; D ambiguous. The CDR3 contains 16 residues. Trimming took off 0 bases at V and 3 bases at J, with 12 bases between the two ends. Germline-derived CDR1 and CDR2 are SGHNT and YYREEE (reference sequence). The CDR3, as DNA: TGTGCCAGCAGCTTGGTTCCTGGCGGCTACACCGGGGAGCTGTTTTTT. It translates to CASSLVPGGYTGELFF.

The J gene is TRBJ2-3, the V gene TRBV7-3; 8 positions agree with TRBD1. This CDR3 contains 14 residues. Unmatched junction bases numbered 8, after V lost 5 bases and J lost 7 bases. Germline CDR1 and CDR2: SGHTA and FQGTGA. This CDR3 reads CASSPRDRPNTQYF. The CDR3 DNA reads as TGTGCCAGCAGCCCCCGGGACAGGCCCAATACGCAGTATTTT.

The chain joins TRBV5-1 to TRBJ2-1; the match to TRBD2 covers 7 bases. Per germline, CDR1 SGHRS and CDR2 YFSETQ. The CDR3 runs 16 residues. Trimming took 4 bases from V and 6 from J; bases not matched to a gene: 13. CDR3 residues: CASSRGEWGFGNEQFF. CDR3 nucleotides: TGCGCCAGCAGCCGGGGGGAGTGGGGATTCGGCAATGAGCAGTTCTTC.

In nucleotides, the CDR3 is TGTGCCGGCGGGTCGTACAATGAGCAGTTCTTC. Translated: CAGGSYNEQFF. The V gene is TRBV25-1, the J gene TRBJ2-1; weak D call: TRBD2 (5 bases). V shed 11 bases and J shed 4 bases, with 9 bases lying between them. Germline CDR1 MGHDK, CDR2 SYGVNS. The CDR3 consists of 11 residues.

V gene TRBV4-1 combines with J gene TRBJ2-7, with TRBD2 as a possible D gene (6 bases). The germline V gene has CDR1 MGHRA and CDR2 YSYEKL. The V end lost 3 bases, the J end lost 3 bases, and 18 bases lay between the germline ends. The CDR3 has 16 residues. The CDR3 region is CASSQGLRVADYEQYF. The DNA for the CDR3 is TGCGCCAGCAGCCAGGGGTTAAGAGTAGCGGACTACGAGCAGTACTTC.

The V gene is TRBV9, the J gene TRBJ2-1; a possible D gene is TRBD1 (6 bases). The V and J ends lost 4 bases and 5 bases respectively, with 16 bases between them. From germline, CDR1 is SGDLS and CDR2 YYNGEE. CDR3 length: 15 residues. The CDR3 bases are TGTGCCAGCAGCTGGACCGGGACATCGGACAATGAGCAGTTCTTC. Protein sequence: CASSWTGTSDNEQFF.

The V call is TRBV19, the J call TRBJ1-2; 9 bases align to TRBD1. CDR3 size: 15 residues. Germline V gene data show CDR1 as LNHDA and CDR2 as SQIVND (reference sequence). Germline trimming cut 5 bases from V and 3 bases from J; bases unmatched to any gene: 7. The CDR3 sequence is CASSSRTGADYGYTF. The CDR3 DNA sequence: TGTGCCAGTAGTTCTAGGACAGGGGCAGACTATGGCTACACCTTC.

Here the CDR3 DNA reads TGTGCCAGCAGCTTAGCGGTAGCGGGAGCCTACAATGAGCAGTTCTTC. It specifies CASSLAVAGAYNEQFF. The J gene is TRBJ2-1, the V gene TRBV7-2; 9 bases fit TRBD2. J was trimmed by 2 bases and V by 0 bases; bases with no gene match: 2. Germline loops: CDR1 SGHTA, CDR2 FQGNSA. The CDR3 sequence is 16 residues long.